The 18 T cell receptor beta chains reported below all come from one sample, sequenced in a study of T cell responses to AZD1222 COVID-19 vaccine. The repertoire was sequenced with immunoSEQ multiplex PCR; TCRdb's copy has only in-frame clones and lacks some. The repertoire consists of 130,000 or so clones, with nearly 90% occurring once and the leading ten covering 9.5%. The sequencing here drew on peripheral blood, taken 28 days after the second AZD1222 dose. These TCRs come from an adult who received the AZD1222 COVID-19 vaccine.

This clone was seen once. The rearrangement uses TRBV19 and TRBJ2-7, with TRBD2 identical over 9 bases. V shed 1 base, J shed 0 bases, and the junction held 7 bases outside the gene matches. This CDR3 has 17 residues. Germline CDR1 is LNHDA and CDR2 is SQIVND (reference sequence). This chain's CDR3 is CASSIGLAEGPSYEQYF. CDR3 in DNA: TGTGCCAGTAGTATAGGACTAGCGGAAGGGCCCTCCTACGAGCAGTACTTC.

This chain joins TRBV20-1 and TRBJ1-2; D is ambiguous. The CDR3 contains 16 residues. V gave up 3 bases and J gave up 4 bases, with 21 bases separating them. CDR1 is DFQATT and CDR2 is SNEGSKA in the germline V gene (reference sequence). The CDR3: CSASGHQEGFSYGYTF. CDR3 nucleotides: TGCAGTGCTAGTGGGCACCAAGAGGGTTTCAGCTATGGCTACACCTTC.

This clone is a singleton in its sample. The rearrangement joins TRBV27 to TRBJ1-6; tentatively, D is TRBD1 (5 bases). Germline CDR1 MNHEY, CDR2 SMNVEV (reference sequence). V was trimmed by 5 bases and J by 6 bases, leaving 17 bases between them. The CDR3 contains 16 residues. The CDR3 reads CASSLSGTGFNSPLHF. CDR3 sequence (DNA): TGTGCCAGCAGTCTCTCCGGGACCGGATTTAATTCACCCCTCCACTTT.

This sequence joins TRBV7-2 and TRBJ2-1, with 7 nucleotides matching TRBD2. V shed 5 bases and J 10 bases; nucleotides not matched to a gene: 2. Germline V CDR1 and CDR2: SGHTA, FQGNSA. The CDR3 has 11 amino acids. CDR3 residues: CASSRTREQFF. Here the CDR3 DNA reads TGTGCCAGCAGCCGGACTAGAGAGCAGTTCTTC.

The chain is built from TRBV4-1 and TRBJ1-3; no reliable D call. The CDR3 consists of 13 residues. The V gene lost 1 base and the J gene lost 6 bases, with 7 bases spanning the gap. CDR1 and CDR2 from the germline V gene are MGHRA and YSYEKL. The CDR3 DNA follows: TGCGCCAGCAGCCAAGTAGGGATAAACACCATATATTTT. It translates to CASSQVGINTIYF.

The rearrangement links TRBV5-1 to TRBJ1-4; TRBD1 might be the D (6 bases). This CDR3 comprises 14 residues. The V end was cut by 4 bases, the J end by 4 bases, with 11 bases between. Looked up from germline, CDR1 is SGHRS and CDR2 is YFSETQ. CDR3 protein: CASSLDSVNEKLFF. The CDR3 coding sequence is TGCGCCAGCAGCCTGGACAGCGTTAATGAAAAACTGTTTTTT.

This chain links TRBV11-2 with TRBJ2-3; no definite D call. Trimming removed 1 base at V and 4 bases at J, with 0 bases between. The CDR3 is made up of 11 amino acids. Germline CDR1 is SGHAT and CDR2 is FQNNGV. The CDR3 spells CASSLADTQYF. As DNA, the CDR3 is TGTGCCAGCAGCTTAGCAGATACGCAGTATTTT.

The chain uses TRBV6-5 and TRBJ2-7; D might be TRBD1 or TRBD2, each matching 5 bases. Per germline, CDR1 MNHEY and CDR2 SVGAGI. V gave up 6 bases and J gave up 0 bases, with 15 bases separating them. The CDR3 runs to 15 residues. The CDR3 region is CASRVGAGSSYEQYF. CDR3 coding DNA: TGTGCCAGCAGAGTTGGGGCAGGGAGCTCCTACGAGCAGTACTTC.

The chain couples TRBV27 to TRBJ1-1; TRBD1 agrees at 9 bases. The CDR3 is 17 amino acids. CDR1 is MNHEY, CDR2 SMNVEV, per germline (reference sequence). V shed 3 bases and J 6 bases; nucleotides not matched to a gene: 14. The CDR3 region has the DNA TGTGCCAGCAGTTTCGCCGGGACAGGGAATGGGGACGCTGAAGCTTTCTTT. This gives the protein CASSFAGTGNGDAEAFF.

The chain joins TRBV6-5 to TRBJ2-6; D is uncertain. The V end was cut by 7 bases, the J end by 0 bases, with 7 bases between. The length of the CDR3 is 14 residues. In germline, CDR1 is MNHEY, CDR2 SVGAGI. The CDR3 sequence: CASTLVSGANVLTF. CDR3 DNA sequence: TGTGCCAGCACCCTAGTCTCTGGGGCCAACGTCCTGACTTTC.

The chain combines TRBV4-2 with TRBJ1-2; TRBD1 matches at 7 bases. Germline-derived CDR1 and CDR2 are LGHNA and YNFKEQ. The CDR3 consists of 16 residues. With V trimmed by 0 bases and J by 4 bases, 8 bases remained unmatched. The CDR3 DNA follows: TGTGCCAGCAGCCAAGAAGACAAGACAGGGAGCTATGGCTACACCTTC. Amino acids: CASSQEDKTGSYGYTF.

The chain couples TRBV7-2 to TRBJ2-7, with 7 bases matching TRBD2. CDR3 length equals 13 residues. V lost 3 bases and J lost 3; bases outside the gene matches: 2. The germline CDR1 and CDR2 sequences are SGHTA and FQGNSA. CDR3: CASSFGGSYEQYF. DNA of the CDR3: TGTGCCAGCAGCTTCGGGGGGAGCTACGAGCAGTACTTC.

Turning to this clone: This CDR3 is also generated by other DNA sequences in the sample. The DNA of the CDR3 is TGTGCCAGCAGCCGTCGGCAGAACACTGAAGCTTTCTTT. This encodes CASSRRQNTEAFF. The rearrangement joins TRBV12-3 or TRBV12-4 to TRBJ1-1; D ambiguous. The CDR3 totals 13 residues. V lost 6 bases to trimming and J lost 1 base, with 9 bases between them.

This clone was found a few times. The genes are TRBV29-1 and TRBJ2-7; D is possibly TRBD1 (6 bases). CDR3 length: 17 amino acids. Per the germline V gene, CDR1 is SQVTM and CDR2 is ANQGSEA. The V end lost 6 bases, the J end lost 2 bases, and 26 bases lay between the germline ends. CDR3 in amino acids: CSVGKVLPGRGTYEQYF. DNA for the CDR3: TGCAGCGTGGGGAAGGTCCTACCCGGTAGGGGGACCTACGAGCAGTACTTC.

This chain connects TRBV30 to TRBJ1-6; no definite D call. Between the trimmed V and J ends, which lost 2 bases and 7 bases, there was a span of 12 bases. Germline CDR1 reads GTSNPN; CDR2 reads SVGIG (reference sequence). This CDR3 spans 14 amino acids. In DNA, the CDR3 is TGTGCCTGGAGTCTGCTGAATTCAAATTCACCCCTCCACTTT. Translation gives CAWSLLNSNSPLHF.

The V gene is TRBV10-2, the J gene TRBJ1-6, with D uncertain. This CDR3 region has 14 residues. V was cut by 2 bases and J by 5 bases, with 7 bases left in between. Germline CDR1 WSHSY, CDR2 SAAADI. The DNA of the CDR3 is TGCGCCAGCAGTGAGCTAGATCATAATTCACCCCTCCACTTT. Its protein is CASSELDHNSPLHF.

The chain carries TRBV9 and TRBJ2-5; the D gene is possibly TRBD1 (5 bases). CDR1 and CDR2 (germline): SGDLS, YYNGEE. V lost 1 base, J lost 5 bases, and 12 bases lay in between. There are 14 residues in the CDR3. CDR3: CASSVSVGRETQYF. CDR3 nucleotide sequence: TGTGCCAGCAGCGTATCCGTGGGGCGTGAGACCCAGTACTTC.

The chain uses TRBV6-5 and TRBJ1-5, with D possibly matching TRBD1 (5 bases). In germline, CDR1 is MNHEY, CDR2 SVGAGI. Trimming shortened V by 2 bases and J by 7 bases, and 15 bases separated the two germline ends. CDR3 length: 15 amino acids. The CDR3 DNA is TGTGCCAGCAGTTACGGTCGGCAGGGAGGGCAGCCCCAGCATTTT. Amino acid sequence: CASSYGRQGGQPQHF.